This T cell receptor beta chain stems from a study of blood T cell repertoires in COVID-19. Study details: COVID-19 samples from acute and convalescent phases originated in the United States, Italy and Spain. From T cells, B-cell-depleted T cells, or PBMCs came the material, which was cDNA or gDNA.

This clone was detected ten times or more. In the original workflow: Amplification of reference gene primers provided the estimated nucleated cell counts. TCRdb's table, derived via immunoSEQ multiplex PCR, lists solely in-frame clones and lacks some. V and J calls and clone size are as listed in that table; D and trimming were resolved from the DNA. This sample has 380,000 or so clones, with around 89% found just once. What was sequenced was peripheral blood. The sequence was obtained from a man between 40 and 49 years old with acute or convalescent COVID-19.

In DNA, the CDR3 is TGTGCCAGCAGCCCCCGGACTAGCGGGGTACAAGAGACCCAGTACTTC. Protein product: CASSPRTSGVQETQYF. The chain combines TRBV7-9 with TRBJ2-5; TRBD2 matches 12 bases. The CDR3 spans 16 residues. Germline CDR1 and CDR2: SEHNR and FQNEAQ (reference sequence). The junction had 6 bases not matched to a gene; V was cut back by 5 bases and J by 2 bases. Full variable domain (missing parts from reference TRBV7-9 and TRBJ2-5): DTGVSQNPRHKITKRGQNVTFRCDPISEHNRLYWYRQTLGQGPEFLTYFQNEAQLEKSRLLSDRFSAERPKGSFSTLEIQRTEQGDSAMYLCASSPRTSGVQETQYFGPGTRLLVL.